These 7 T cell receptor beta chains came from one sample sequenced in a study of blood T cell repertoires in COVID-19. Sequencing was performed with immunoSEQ multiplex PCR; in TCRdb, only in-frame clones are kept and a portion is missing. Of fewer than 200,000 clones detected, 75% to 80% appear once; the ten largest clones hold about 26%. Material: peripheral blood. The receptors originated from a woman in her sixties or seventies with acute or convalescent COVID-19.

The rearrangement links TRBV7-9 to TRBJ2-3; 11 positions match TRBD2. The CDR3 length is 16 residues. The germline V gene has CDR1 SEHNR and CDR2 FQNEAQ (reference sequence). V was clipped by 4 bases and J by 2 bases; unmatched bases: 5. CDR3 bases: TGTGCCAGCAGCTCGCTAGCGGGAGGTTCCACAGATACGCAGTATTTT. Its protein is CASSSLAGGSTDTQYF.

V gene TRBV25-1 combines with J gene TRBJ1-4, with 8 positions matching TRBD1. This CDR3 comprises 15 residues. CDR1 is MGHDK and CDR2 is SYGVNS in the germline V gene. V lost 2 bases, J lost 8 bases, and 7 bases stayed unmatched. CDR3 nucleotide sequence: TGTGCCAGCAGTGAACTTCTGACAGGGGCAGAAAAACTGTTTTTT. Translated: CASSELLTGAEKLFF.

This clone has only one observation. V and J are TRBV10-3 and TRBJ1-3; possibly TRBD1 for D (6 bases). Germline V gene lookup returns CDR1 ENHRY and CDR2 SYGVKD. CDR3 length: 15 amino acids. Trimming removed 6 bases from V and 4 bases from J, with 16 bases in between. The CDR3 spells CAISPTGDRGNTIYF. CDR3 nucleotides: TGTGCCATCAGCCCGACAGGAGATCGCGGAAACACCATATATTTT.

About this clone itself: Other DNA variants within this sample encode the same CDR3. The V gene is TRBV6-5, the J gene TRBJ2-2; 8 bases fit TRBD1. V lost 6 bases and J lost 5; bases outside the gene matches: 5. Germline CDR1 MNHEY, CDR2 SVGAGI. This CDR3 is 14 amino acids long. The CDR3 is CASRDRGGTGELFF. As DNA, the CDR3 is TGTGCCAGCAGAGACAGGGGCGGAACCGGGGAGCTGTTTTTT.

This chain joins TRBV5-1 and TRBJ2-4, with D perhaps matching TRBD2 (6 bases). The CDR3 is 14 residues long. Germline CDR1 and CDR2: SGHRS and YFSETQ. Trimming left V 4 bases short and J 8 bases short, with 16 bases between. The CDR3 protein is CASSPWTGVDIQYF. The CDR3 DNA sequence: TGCGCCAGCAGCCCCTGGACGGGGGTCGACATTCAGTACTTC.

The CDR3 protein is CASSLLGATGELFF. DNA for the CDR3: TGTGCCAGCAGCTTACTAGGGGCCACCGGGGAGCTGTTTTTT. J is TRBJ2-2 and V is TRBV7-3; a possible D gene is TRBD1 (5 bases). Germline V gene lookup returns CDR1 SGHTA and CDR2 FQGTGA. This CDR3 has 14 residues. V dropped 2 bases and J dropped 4 bases, with 8 bases sitting between them.

This chain uses TRBV3-1 (or the pseudogene TRBV3-2) with TRBJ2-7; 12 positions agree with TRBD2. The germline CDR1 and CDR2 sequences are LGHDT and YNNKEL (reference sequence). The CDR3 has 16 residues. The V gene end was trimmed by 4 bases and the J gene end by 2 bases; junction bases not matched to a gene: 6. CDR3 DNA sequence: TGTGCCAGCAGCCGGCTTCTAGCGGGAGGGCCCTACGAGCAGTACTTC. Amino acids: CASSRLLAGGPYEQYF.